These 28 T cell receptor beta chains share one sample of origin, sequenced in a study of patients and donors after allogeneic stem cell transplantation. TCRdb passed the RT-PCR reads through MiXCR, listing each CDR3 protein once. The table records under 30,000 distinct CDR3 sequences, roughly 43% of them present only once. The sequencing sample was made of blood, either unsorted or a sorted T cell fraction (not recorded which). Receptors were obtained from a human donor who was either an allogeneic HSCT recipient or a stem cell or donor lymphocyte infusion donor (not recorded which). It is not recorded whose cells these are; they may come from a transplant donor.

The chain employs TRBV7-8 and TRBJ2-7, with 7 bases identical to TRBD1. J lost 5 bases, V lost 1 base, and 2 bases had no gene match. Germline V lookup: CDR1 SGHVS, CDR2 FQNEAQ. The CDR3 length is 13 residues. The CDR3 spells CASSLGGGDEQYF. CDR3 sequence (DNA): TGTGCCAGCAGCTTAGGAGGGGGCGACGAGCAGTACTTC. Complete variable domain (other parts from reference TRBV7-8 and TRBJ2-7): GAGVSQSPRYKVAKRGQDVALRCDPISGHVSLFWYQQALGQGPEFLTYFQNEAQLDKSGLPSDRFFAERPEGSVSTLKIQRTQQEDSAVYLCASSLGGGDEQYFGPGTRLTVT.

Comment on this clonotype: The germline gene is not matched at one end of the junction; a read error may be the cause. CDR3: CAISELSFARNTQYF. CDR3 in DNA: TGTGCCATCAGTGAGCTCAGTTTCGCCAGGAATACGCAGTATTTC. This chain connects TRBV10-3 to TRBJ2-3; no definite D call. Germline CDR1 ENHRY, CDR2 SYGVKD. The CDR3 has 15 amino acids.

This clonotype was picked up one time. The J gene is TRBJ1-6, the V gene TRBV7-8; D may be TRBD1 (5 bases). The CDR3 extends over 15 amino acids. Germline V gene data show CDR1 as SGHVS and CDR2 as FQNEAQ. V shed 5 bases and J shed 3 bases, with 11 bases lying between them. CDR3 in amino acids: CASSAGTLYNSPLHF. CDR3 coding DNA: TGTGCCAGCAGCGCGGGGACGCTCTATAATTCACCCCTCCACTTT.

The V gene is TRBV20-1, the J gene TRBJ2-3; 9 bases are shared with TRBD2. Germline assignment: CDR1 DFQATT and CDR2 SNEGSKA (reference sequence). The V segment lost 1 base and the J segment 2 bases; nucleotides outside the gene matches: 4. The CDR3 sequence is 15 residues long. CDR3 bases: TGCAGTGCTAGAGGCGGCGGGGGGGACACAGATACGCAGTATTTT. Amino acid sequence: CSARGGGGDTDTQYF.

CDR3 in DNA: TGTGCCAGCAGAGAAAGGAGAGGCCAAGAGACCCAGTACTTC. Translating gives CASRERRGQETQYF. This rearrangement joins TRBV27 to TRBJ2-5; D remains unclear. Germline CDR1 reads MNHEY; CDR2 reads SMNVEV (reference sequence). Trimming stripped 6 bases from V and 1 base from J, with 12 bases between. The CDR3 has 14 residues.

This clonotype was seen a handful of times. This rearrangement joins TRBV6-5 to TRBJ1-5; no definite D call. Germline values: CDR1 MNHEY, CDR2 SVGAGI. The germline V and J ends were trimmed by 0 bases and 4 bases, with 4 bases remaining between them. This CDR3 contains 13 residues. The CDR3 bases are TGTGCCAGCAGTTACTCGTGGAATCAGCCCCAGCATTTT. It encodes CASSYSWNQPQHF.

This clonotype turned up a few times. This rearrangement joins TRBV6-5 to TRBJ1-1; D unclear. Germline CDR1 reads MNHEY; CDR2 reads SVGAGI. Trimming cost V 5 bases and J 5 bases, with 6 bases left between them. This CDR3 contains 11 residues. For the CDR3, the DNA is TGTGCCAGCAGTAGGGATACTGAAGCTTTCTTT. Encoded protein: CASSRDTEAFF.

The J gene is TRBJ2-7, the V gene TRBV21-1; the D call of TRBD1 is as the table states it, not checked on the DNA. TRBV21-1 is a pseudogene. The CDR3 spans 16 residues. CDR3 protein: CASSLYRDPSSYEQYF. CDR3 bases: TGTGCCAGCAGCCTATACCGGGACCCAAGCTCCTACGAGCAGTACTTC.

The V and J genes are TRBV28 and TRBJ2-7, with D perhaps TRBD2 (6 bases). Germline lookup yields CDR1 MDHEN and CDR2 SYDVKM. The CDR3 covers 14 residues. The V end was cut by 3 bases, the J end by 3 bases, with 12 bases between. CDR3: CASSFRGSYYEQYF. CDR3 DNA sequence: TGTGCCAGCAGTTTTCGGGGGAGCTACTACGAGCAGTACTTC.

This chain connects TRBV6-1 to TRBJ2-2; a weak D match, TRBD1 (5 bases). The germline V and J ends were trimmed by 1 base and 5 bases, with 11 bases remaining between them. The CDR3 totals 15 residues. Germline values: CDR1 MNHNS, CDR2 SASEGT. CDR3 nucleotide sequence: TGTGCCAGCAGTGAAGAGGTGGGGCTGACCGGGGAGCTGTTTTTT. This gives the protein CASSEEVGLTGELFF.

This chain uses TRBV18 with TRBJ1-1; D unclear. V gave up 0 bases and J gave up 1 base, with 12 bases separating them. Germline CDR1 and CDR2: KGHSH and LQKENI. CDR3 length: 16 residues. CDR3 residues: CASSPPWGKGNTEAFF. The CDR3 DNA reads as TGTGCCAGCTCACCACCCTGGGGAAAGGGGAACACTGAAGCTTTCTTT.

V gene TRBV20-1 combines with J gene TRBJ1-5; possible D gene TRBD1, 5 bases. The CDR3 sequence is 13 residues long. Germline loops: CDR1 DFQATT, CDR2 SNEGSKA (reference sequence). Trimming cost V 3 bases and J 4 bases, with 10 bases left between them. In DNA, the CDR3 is TGCAGTGCTAGTCGGCCAGGGAATCAGCCCCAGCATTTT. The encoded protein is CSASRPGNQPQHF.

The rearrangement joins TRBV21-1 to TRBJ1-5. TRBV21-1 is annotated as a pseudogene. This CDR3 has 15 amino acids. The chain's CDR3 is CASSKDVTGNQPQHF. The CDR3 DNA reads TGTGCCAGCAGCAAAGATGTAACTGGCAATCAGCCCCAGCATTTT.

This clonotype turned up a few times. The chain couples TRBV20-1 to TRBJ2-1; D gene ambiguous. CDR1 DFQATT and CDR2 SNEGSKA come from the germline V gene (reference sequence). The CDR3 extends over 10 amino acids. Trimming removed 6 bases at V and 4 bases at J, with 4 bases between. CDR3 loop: CSAIYNEQFF. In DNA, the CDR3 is TGCAGTGCGATATACAATGAGCAGTTCTTC.

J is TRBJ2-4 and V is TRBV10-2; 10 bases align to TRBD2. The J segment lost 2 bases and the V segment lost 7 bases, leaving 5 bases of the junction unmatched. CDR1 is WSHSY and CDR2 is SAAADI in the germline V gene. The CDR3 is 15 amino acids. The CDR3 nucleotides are TGCGCCAGCACCCTTAGCGGGGGGTCCAAAAACATTCAGTACTTC. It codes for CASTLSGGSKNIQYF.

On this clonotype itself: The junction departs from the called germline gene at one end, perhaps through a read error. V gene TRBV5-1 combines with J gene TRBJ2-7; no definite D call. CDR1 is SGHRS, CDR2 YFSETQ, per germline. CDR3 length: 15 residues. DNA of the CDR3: TGCGTCAGCAGCTTGATGACCCTTACGGCCTACGAGCAGTACTTC. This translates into CVSSLMTLTAYEQYF.

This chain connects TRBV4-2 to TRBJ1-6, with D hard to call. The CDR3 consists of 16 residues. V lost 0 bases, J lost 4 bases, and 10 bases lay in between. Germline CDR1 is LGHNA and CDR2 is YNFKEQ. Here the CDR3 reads CASSQDPGIYNSPLHF. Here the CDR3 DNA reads TGTGCCAGCAGCCAAGATCCTGGGATTTATAATTCACCCCTCCACTTT.

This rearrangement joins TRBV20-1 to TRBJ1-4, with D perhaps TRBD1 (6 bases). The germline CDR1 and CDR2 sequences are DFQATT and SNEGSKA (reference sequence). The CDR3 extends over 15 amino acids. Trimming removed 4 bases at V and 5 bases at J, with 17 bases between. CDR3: CSATISGQLNEKLFF. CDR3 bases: TGCAGTGCTACTATATCCGGACAGCTAAATGAAAAACTGTTTTTT.

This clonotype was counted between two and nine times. CDR3 in amino acids: CASSIETTWSGNTIYF. CDR3 coding DNA: TGTGCCAGCAGCATAGAGACGACTTGGTCTGGAAACACCATATATTTT. The chain combines TRBV7-2 with TRBJ1-3; D is undetermined. V lost 5 bases and J lost 1, with 15 bases in between. CDR1 is SGHTA and CDR2 is FQGNSA in the germline V gene. CDR3 length: 16 residues. The full variable domain, in which reference TRBV7-2 and TRBJ1-3 provide the parts outside the CDR3, is GAGVSQSPSNKVTEKGKDVELRCDPISGHTALYWYRQSLGQGLEFLIYFQGNSAPDKSGLPSDRFSAERTGGSVSTLTIQRTQQEDSAVYLCASSIETTWSGNTIYFGEGSWLTVV.

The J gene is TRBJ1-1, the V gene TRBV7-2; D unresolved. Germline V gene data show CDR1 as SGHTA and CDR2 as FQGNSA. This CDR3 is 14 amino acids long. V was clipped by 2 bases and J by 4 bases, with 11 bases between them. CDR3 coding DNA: TGTGCCAGCAGCTTAAACCGGGGATTCACTGAAGCTTTCTTT. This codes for CASSLNRGFTEAFF.

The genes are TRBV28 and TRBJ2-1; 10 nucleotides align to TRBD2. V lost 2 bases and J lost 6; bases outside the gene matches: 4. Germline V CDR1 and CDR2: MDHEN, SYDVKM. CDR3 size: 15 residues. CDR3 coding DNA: TGTGCCAGCAGTTTACTAGCGGGAGTTGTCAATGAGCAGTTCTTC. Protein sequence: CASSLLAGVVNEQFF.

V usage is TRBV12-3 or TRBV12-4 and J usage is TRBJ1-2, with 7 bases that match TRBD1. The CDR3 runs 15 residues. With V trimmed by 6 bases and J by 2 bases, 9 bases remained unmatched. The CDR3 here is CASSYRDRLNYGYTF. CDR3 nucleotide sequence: TGTGCCAGCAGCTACAGGGACAGACTAAACTATGGCTACACCTTC.

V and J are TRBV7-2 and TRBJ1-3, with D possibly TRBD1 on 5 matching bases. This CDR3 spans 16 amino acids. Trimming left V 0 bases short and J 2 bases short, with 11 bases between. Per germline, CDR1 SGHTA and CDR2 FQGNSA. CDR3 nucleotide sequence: TGTGCCAGCAGCTTAGCGGGGACGAAGGCTGGAAACACCATATATTTT. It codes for CASSLAGTKAGNTIYF.

The DNA for the CDR3 is TGTGCCACCAGCTCCCGACAGACAAGGCGAGGCTACACCTTC. Residues: CATSSRQTRRGYTF. This chain links TRBV15 with TRBJ1-2; D is perhaps TRBD1 (5 bases). The CDR3 sequence is 14 residues long. V was clipped by 5 bases and J by 8 bases, with 18 bases between them. Germline V gene data show CDR1 as LNHNV and CDR2 as YYDKDF (reference sequence).

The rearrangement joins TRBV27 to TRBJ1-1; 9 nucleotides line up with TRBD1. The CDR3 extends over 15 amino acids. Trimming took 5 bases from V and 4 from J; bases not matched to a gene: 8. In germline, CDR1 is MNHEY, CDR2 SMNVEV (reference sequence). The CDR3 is CASSSRDREVTEAFF. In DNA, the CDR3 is TGTGCCAGCAGTAGCCGGGACAGGGAGGTCACTGAAGCTTTCTTT.

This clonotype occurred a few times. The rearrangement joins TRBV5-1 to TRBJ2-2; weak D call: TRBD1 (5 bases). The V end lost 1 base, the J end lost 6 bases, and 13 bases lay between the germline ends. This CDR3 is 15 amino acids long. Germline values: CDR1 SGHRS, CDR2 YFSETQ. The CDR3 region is CASSLWTLGAGELFF. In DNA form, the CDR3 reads TGCGCCAGCAGCTTGTGGACACTTGGTGCCGGGGAGCTGTTTTTT.

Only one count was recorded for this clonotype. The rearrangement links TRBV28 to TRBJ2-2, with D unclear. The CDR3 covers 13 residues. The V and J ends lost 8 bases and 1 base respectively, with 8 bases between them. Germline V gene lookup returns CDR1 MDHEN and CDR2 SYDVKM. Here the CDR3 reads CASLDKNTGELFF. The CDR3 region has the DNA TGTGCCAGCCTAGACAAGAACACCGGGGAGCTGTTTTTT. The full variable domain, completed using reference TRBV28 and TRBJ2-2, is DVKVTQSSRYLVKRTGEKVFLECVQDMDHENMFWYRQDPGLGLRLIYFSYDVKMKEKGDIPEGYSVSREKKERFSLILESASTNQTSMYLCASLDKNTGELFFGEGSRLTVL.

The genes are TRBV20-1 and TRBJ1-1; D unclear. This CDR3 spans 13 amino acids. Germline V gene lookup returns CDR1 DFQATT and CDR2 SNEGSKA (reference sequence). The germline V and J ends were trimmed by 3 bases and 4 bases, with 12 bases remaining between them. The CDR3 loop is CSASREVGTEAFF. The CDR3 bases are TGCAGTGCTAGCCGGGAAGTGGGCACTGAAGCTTTCTTT.